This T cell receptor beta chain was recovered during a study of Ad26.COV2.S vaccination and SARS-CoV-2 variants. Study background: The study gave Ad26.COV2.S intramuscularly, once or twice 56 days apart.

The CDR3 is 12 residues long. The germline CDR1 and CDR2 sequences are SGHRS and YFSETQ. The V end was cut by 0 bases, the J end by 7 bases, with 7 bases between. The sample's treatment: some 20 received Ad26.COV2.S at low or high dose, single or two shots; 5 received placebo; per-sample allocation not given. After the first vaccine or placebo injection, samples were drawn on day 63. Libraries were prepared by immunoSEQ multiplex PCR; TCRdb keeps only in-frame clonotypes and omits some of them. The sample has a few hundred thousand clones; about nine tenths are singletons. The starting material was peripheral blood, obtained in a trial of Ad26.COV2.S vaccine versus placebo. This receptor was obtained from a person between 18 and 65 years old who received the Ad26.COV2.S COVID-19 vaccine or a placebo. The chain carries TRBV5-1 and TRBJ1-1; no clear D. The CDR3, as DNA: TGCGCCAGCAGCTTGGACAGCTATGAAGCTTTCTTT. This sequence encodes CASSLDSYEAFF.